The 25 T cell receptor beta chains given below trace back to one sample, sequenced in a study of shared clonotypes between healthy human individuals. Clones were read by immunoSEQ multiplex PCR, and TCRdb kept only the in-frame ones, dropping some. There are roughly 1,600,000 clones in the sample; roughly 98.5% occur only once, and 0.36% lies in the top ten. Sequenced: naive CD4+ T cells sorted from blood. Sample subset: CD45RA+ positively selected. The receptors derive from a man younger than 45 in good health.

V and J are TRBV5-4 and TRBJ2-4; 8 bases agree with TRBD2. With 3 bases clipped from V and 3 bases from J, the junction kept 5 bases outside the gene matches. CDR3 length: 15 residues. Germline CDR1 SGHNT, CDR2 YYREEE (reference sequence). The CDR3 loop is CASSSSGSVKNIQYF. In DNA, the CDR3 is TGTGCCAGCAGCTCAAGCGGGAGTGTCAAAAACATTCAGTACTTC.

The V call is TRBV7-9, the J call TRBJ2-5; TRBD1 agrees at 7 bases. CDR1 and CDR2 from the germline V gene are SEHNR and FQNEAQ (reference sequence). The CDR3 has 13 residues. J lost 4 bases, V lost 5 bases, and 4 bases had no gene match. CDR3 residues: CASSTRQGETQYF. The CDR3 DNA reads TGTGCCAGCAGCACTAGACAGGGAGAGACCCAGTACTTC.

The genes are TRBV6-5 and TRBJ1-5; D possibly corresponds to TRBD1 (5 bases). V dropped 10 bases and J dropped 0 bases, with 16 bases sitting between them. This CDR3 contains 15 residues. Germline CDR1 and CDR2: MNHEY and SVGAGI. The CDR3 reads CATRGPGGSNQPQHF. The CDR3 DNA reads TGTGCCACACGCGGGCCCGGGGGTAGCAATCAGCCCCAGCATTTT.

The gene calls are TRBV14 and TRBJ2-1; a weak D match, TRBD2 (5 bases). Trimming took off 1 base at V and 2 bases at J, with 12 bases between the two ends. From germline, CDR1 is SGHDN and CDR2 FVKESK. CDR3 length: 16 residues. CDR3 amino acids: CASSQVQRPTYNEQFF. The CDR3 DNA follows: TGTGCCAGCAGCCAAGTCCAGCGGCCAACCTACAATGAGCAGTTCTTC. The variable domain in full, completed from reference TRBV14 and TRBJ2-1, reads EAGVTQFPSHSVIEKGQTVTLRCDPISGHDNLYWYRRVMGKEIKFLLHFVKESKQDESGMPNNRFLAERTGGTYSTLKVQPAELEDSGVYFCASSQVQRPTYNEQFFGPGTRLTVL.

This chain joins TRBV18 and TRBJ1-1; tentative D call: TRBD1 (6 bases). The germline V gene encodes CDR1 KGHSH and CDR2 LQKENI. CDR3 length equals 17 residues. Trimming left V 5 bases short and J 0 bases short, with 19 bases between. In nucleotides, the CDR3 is TGTGCCAGCTCAACTCTGGAGGGACACCCTCTGAACACTGAAGCTTTCTTT. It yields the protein CASSTLEGHPLNTEAFF.

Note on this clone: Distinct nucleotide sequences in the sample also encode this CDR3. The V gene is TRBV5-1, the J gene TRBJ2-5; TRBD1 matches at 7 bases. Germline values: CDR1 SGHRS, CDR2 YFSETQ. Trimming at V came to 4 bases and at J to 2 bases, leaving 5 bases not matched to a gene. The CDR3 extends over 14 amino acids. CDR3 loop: CASSPGQPQETQYF. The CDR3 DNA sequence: TGCGCCAGCAGCCCGGGACAGCCTCAAGAGACCCAGTACTTC. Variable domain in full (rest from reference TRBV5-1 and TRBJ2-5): KAGVTQTPRYLIKTRGQQVTLSCSPISGHRSVSWYQQTPGQGLQFLFEYFSETQRNKGNFPGRFSGRQFSNSRSEMNVSTLELGDSALYLCASSPGQPQETQYFGPGTRLLVL.

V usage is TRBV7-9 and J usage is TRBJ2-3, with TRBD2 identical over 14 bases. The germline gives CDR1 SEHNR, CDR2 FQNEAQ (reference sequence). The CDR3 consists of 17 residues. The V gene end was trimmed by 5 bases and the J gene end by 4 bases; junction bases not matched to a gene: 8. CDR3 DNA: TGTGCCAGCAGCCCTGGGACTAGCGGGAGTAGGGCAGATACGCAGTATTTT. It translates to CASSPGTSGSRADTQYF. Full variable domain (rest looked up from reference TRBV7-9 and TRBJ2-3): DTGVSQNPRHKITKRGQNVTFRCDPISEHNRLYWYRQTLGQGPEFLTYFQNEAQLEKSRLLSDRFSAERPKGSFSTLEIQRTEQGDSAMYLCASSPGTSGSRADTQYFGPGTRLTVL.

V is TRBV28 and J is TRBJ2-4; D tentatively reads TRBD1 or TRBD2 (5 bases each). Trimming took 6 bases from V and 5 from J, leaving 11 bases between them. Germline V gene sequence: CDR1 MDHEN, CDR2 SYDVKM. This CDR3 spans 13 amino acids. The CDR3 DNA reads TGTGCCAGCAGCTTGAGGGGCGAAAACATTCAGTACTTC. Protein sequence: CASSLRGENIQYF.

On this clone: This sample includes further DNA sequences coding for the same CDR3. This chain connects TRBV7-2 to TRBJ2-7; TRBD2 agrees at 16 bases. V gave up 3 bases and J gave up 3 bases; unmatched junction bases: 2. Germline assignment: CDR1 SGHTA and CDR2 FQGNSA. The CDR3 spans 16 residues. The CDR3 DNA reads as TGTGCCAGCAGCTTGGGACTAGCGGGAGGGAGCTACGAGCAGTACTTC. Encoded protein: CASSLGLAGGSYEQYF.

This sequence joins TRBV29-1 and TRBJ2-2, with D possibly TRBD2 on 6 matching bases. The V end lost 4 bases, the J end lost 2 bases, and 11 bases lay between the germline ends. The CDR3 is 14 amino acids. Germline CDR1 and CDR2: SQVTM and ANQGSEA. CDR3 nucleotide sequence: TGCAGCGTTGTAGCACTAGCAAACACCGGGGAGCTGTTTTTT. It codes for CSVVALANTGELFF.

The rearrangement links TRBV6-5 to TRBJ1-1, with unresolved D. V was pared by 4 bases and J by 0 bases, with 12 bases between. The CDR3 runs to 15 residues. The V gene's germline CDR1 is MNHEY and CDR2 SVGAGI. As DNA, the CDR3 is TGTGCCAGCAGTTCCTTTAGCCGAATGAACACTGAAGCTTTCTTT. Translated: CASSSFSRMNTEAFF.

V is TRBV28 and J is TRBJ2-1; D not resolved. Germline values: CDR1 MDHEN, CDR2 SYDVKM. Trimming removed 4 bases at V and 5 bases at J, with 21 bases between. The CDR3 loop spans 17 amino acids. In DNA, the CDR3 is TGTGCCAGCAGTTCCCCGTTTTGGGGTTTAGTCAACAATGAGCAGTTCTTC. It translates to CASSSPFWGLVNNEQFF.

CDR3 region: CASSHRTGTQAYEQYF. DNA for the CDR3: TGTGCCAGCAGCCATAGAACCGGGACTCAAGCCTACGAGCAGTACTTC. V and J are TRBV7-3 and TRBJ2-7; D might be TRBD2 (6 bases). V gave up 5 bases and J gave up 2 bases, with 19 bases separating them. CDR1 is SGHTA and CDR2 is FQGTGA in the germline V gene. CDR3 length: 16 residues.

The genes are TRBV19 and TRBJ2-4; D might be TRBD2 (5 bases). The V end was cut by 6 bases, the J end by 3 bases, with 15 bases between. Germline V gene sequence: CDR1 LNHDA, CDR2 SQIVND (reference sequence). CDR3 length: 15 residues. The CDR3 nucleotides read TGTGCCAGTAGATCGAGAGGGTCGCTCAAAAACATTCAGTACTTC. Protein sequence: CASRSRGSLKNIQYF.

The CDR3 bases are TGTGCCAGTCAAGCACAGGGAGCCAAAAACATTCAGTACTTC. Translating it yields CASQAQGAKNIQYF. The chain carries TRBV19 and TRBJ2-4; weak D call: TRBD1 (6 bases). V was clipped by 8 bases and J by 0 bases, with 11 bases between them. Germline V gives CDR1 LNHDA, CDR2 SQIVND (reference sequence). The CDR3 totals 14 residues.

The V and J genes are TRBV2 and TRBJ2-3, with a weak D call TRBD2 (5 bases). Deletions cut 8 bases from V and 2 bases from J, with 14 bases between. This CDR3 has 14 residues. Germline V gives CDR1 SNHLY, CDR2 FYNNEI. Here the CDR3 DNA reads TGTGCCAGCTGTGGGGTCCTAGCCACAGATACGCAGTATTTT. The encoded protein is CASCGVLATDTQYF.

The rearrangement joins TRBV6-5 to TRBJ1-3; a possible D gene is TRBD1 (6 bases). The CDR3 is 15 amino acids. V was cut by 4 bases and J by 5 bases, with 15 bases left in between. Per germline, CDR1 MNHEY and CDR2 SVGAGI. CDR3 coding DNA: TGTGCCAGCAGTTCGAACAGGGACGCCAGAAACACCATATATTTT. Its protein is CASSSNRDARNTIYF.

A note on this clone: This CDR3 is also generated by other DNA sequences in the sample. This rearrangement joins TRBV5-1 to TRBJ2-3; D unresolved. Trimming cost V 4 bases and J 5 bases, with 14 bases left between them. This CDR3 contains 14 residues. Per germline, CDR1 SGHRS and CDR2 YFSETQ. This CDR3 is CASSPGPPGDTQYF. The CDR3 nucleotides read TGCGCCAGCAGCCCGGGTCCCCCGGGAGATACGCAGTATTTT.

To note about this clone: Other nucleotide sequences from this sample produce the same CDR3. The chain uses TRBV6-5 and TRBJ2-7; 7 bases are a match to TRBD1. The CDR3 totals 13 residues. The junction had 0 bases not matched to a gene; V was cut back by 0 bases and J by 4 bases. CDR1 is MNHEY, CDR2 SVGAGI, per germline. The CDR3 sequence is CASSYSTGYEQYF. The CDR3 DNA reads TGTGCCAGCAGTTACTCGACAGGGTACGAGCAGTACTTC.

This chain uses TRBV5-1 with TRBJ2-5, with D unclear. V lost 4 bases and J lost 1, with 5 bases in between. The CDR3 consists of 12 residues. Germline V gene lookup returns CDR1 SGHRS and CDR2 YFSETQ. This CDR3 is CASSQPQETQYF. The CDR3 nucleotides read TGCGCCAGCAGCCAACCCCAAGAGACCCAGTACTTC.

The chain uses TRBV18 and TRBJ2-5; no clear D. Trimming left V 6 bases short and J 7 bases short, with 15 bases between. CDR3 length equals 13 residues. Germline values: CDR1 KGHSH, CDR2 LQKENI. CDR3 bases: TGTGCCAGCTCTCTTCTCGAAACGAGGACCCAGTACTTC. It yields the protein CASSLLETRTQYF.

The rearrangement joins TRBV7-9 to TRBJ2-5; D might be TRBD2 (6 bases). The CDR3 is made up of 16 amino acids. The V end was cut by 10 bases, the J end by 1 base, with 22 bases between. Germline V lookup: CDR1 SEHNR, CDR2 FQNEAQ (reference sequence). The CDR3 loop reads CAIREAPEYGQETQYF. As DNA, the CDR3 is TGTGCCATCAGGGAGGCACCCGAATATGGCCAAGAGACCCAGTACTTC.

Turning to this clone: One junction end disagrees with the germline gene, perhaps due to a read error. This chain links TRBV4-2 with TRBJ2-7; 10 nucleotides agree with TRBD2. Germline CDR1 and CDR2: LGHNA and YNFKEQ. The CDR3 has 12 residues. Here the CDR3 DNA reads TGTGCCAGCAGCCAAGATGGGACTAGCGCCTCGTTC. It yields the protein CASSQDGTSASF.

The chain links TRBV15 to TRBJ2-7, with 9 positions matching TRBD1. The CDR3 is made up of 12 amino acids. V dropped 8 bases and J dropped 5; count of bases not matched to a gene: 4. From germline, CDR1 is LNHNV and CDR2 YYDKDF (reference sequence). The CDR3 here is CATGQGLHEQYF. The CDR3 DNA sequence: TGTGCCACCGGACAGGGGCTCCACGAGCAGTACTTC.

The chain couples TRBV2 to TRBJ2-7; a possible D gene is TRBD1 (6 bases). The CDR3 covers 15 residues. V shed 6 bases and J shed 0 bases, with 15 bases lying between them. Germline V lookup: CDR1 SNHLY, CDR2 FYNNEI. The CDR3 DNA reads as TGTGCCAGCAGCCTCCCGGACAGAAGCTCCTACGAGCAGTACTTC. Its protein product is CASSLPDRSSYEQYF.